This entry lists 16 T cell receptor beta chains sequenced from one sample in a study of shared clonotypes between healthy human individuals. Clones were sequenced by immunoSEQ multiplex PCR, and TCRdb holds only the in-frame ones, with some missing. The table includes around 2.3 million clones, approximately 95% detected once. Material: naive CD4+ T cells sorted from blood. Subset defined: CD45RA+ positively selected. These receptors were obtained from a man aged 18 to 30 in good health.

The rearrangement uses TRBV5-6 and TRBJ2-7; D could derive from TRBD1 or TRBD2 (6 bases each). Germline CDR1 SGHDT, CDR2 YYEEEE. The CDR3 has 15 residues. Deletions cut 1 base from V and 3 bases from J, with 14 bases between. The CDR3 nucleotides are TGTGCCAGCAGCTTGTTGGGCGGAGGGGGCTACGAGCAGTACTTC. Its translation: CASSLLGGGGYEQYF.

The chain joins TRBV19 to TRBJ1-1; 8 positions match TRBD1. Germline assignment: CDR1 LNHDA and CDR2 SQIVND (reference sequence). The CDR3 spans 15 residues. Trimming took 5 bases from V and 0 from J; bases not matched to a gene: 5. For the CDR3, the DNA is TGTGCCAGTAGTGGGGGCAGGGGGCTGAACACTGAAGCTTTCTTT. Its translation: CASSGGRGLNTEAFF.

The rearrangement links TRBV18 to TRBJ1-1, with unresolved D. This CDR3 spans 11 amino acids. Trimming pared 2 bases from V and 8 bases from J, leaving 6 bases between. The germline V gene encodes CDR1 KGHSH and CDR2 LQKENI. CDR3 coding DNA: TGTGCCAGCTCACCATCTACAGAAGCTTTCTTT. It encodes CASSPSTEAFF.

The chain employs TRBV6-5 and TRBJ1-2; 8 bases match TRBD1. J lost 8 bases, V lost 5 bases, and 7 bases had no gene match. Looked up from germline, CDR1 is MNHEY and CDR2 is SVGAGI. The CDR3 runs 13 residues. The CDR3 coding sequence is TGTGCCAGCAGTAACGGACAGGGTCGAGGCTACACCTTC. This translates into CASSNGQGRGYTF.

The chain employs TRBV11-2 and TRBJ2-7; D unclear. V was clipped by 1 base and J by 2 bases, with 9 bases between them. The CDR3 is 14 residues long. Germline loops: CDR1 SGHAT, CDR2 FQNNGV. The CDR3 sequence: CASSLVVQTYEQYF. DNA of the CDR3: TGTGCCAGCAGCTTAGTTGTACAAACCTACGAGCAGTACTTC.

Only one count was recorded for this clone. The chain links TRBV10-3 to TRBJ1-5; the D is unclear. The CDR3 extends over 15 amino acids. The germline CDR1 and CDR2 sequences are ENHRY and SYGVKD. The ends were cut back, 2 bases at V and 5 bases at J, with 13 bases in the middle. CDR3 coding DNA: TGTGCCATCAGTGAGGGGCCGCCTGCATATCAGCCCCAGCATTTT. Protein product: CAISEGPPAYQPQHF.

Remarks on this clone: Additional DNA sequences in this sample encode the identical CDR3. The rearrangement joins TRBV5-1 to TRBJ2-3; maybe TRBD1 (5 bases). V lost 0 bases to trimming and J lost 2 bases, with 10 bases between them. The germline CDR1 and CDR2 sequences are SGHRS and YFSETQ. CDR3 length: 15 amino acids. CDR3 in DNA: TGCGCCAGCAGCTTGGGTCAGGGTTTCACAGATACGCAGTATTTT. Translation: CASSLGQGFTDTQYF.

This chain connects TRBV7-9 to TRBJ2-3; D might be TRBD1 (6 bases). Looked up from germline, CDR1 is SEHNR and CDR2 is FQNEAQ (reference sequence). The CDR3 has 12 residues. Deletions cut 7 bases from V and 3 bases from J, with 8 bases between. The CDR3 DNA follows: TGTGCCAGCAACAGGGCTACAGATACGCAGTATTTT. Protein: CASNRATDTQYF. Complete variable domain (other parts from reference TRBV7-9 and TRBJ2-3): DTGVSQNPRHKITKRGQNVTFRCDPISEHNRLYWYRQTLGQGPEFLTYFQNEAQLEKSRLLSDRFSAERPKGSFSTLEIQRTEQGDSAMYLCASNRATDTQYFGPGTRLTVL.

The V and J genes are TRBV7-6 and TRBJ1-1; no clear D. The length of the CDR3 is 12 residues. The V gene's germline CDR1 is SGHVS and CDR2 FNYEAQ. The germline V and J ends were trimmed by 2 bases and 6 bases, with 7 bases remaining between them. This CDR3 is CASSLWESEAFF. The CDR3 DNA sequence: TGTGCCAGCAGCTTATGGGAATCTGAAGCTTTCTTT.

This clone was counted once. J is TRBJ2-7 and V is TRBV5-4, with 10 bases matching TRBD2. Germline CDR1 SGHNT, CDR2 YYREEE (reference sequence). The CDR3 sequence is 16 residues long. V lost 4 bases, J lost 2 bases, and 9 bases stayed unmatched. CDR3 nucleotide sequence: TGTGCCAGCAGCCGCTCGCTAGCGGGGGTTACCTACGAGCAGTACTTC. This encodes CASSRSLAGVTYEQYF.

This clone was recorded only once. V usage is TRBV28 and J usage is TRBJ2-7; D gene unclear. Germline loops: CDR1 MDHEN, CDR2 SYDVKM. The CDR3 contains 15 residues. V dropped 4 bases and J dropped 3 bases, with 16 bases sitting between them. DNA for the CDR3: TGTGCCAGCAGTTCTCGTCCCCTCTCCCACTACGAGCAGTACTTC. Translation: CASSSRPLSHYEQYF. Drawing the rest from reference TRBV28 and TRBJ2-7, the complete variable domain is DVKVTQSSRYLVKRTGEKVFLECVQDMDHENMFWYRQDPGLGLRLIYFSYDVKMKEKGDIPEGYSVSREKKERFSLILESASTNQTSMYLCASSSRPLSHYEQYFGPGTRLTVT.

The chain carries TRBV5-1 and TRBJ1-1, with 8 bases aligning to TRBD1. From germline, CDR1 is SGHRS and CDR2 YFSETQ. CDR3 length: 16 residues. J gave up 4 bases and V 2 bases, and 10 bases lay outside the gene matches. Here the CDR3 DNA reads TGCGCCAGCAGCTTAGGACAGGGCCTTGGTAGCACTGAAGCTTTCTTT. It is translated as CASSLGQGLGSTEAFF.

This clone has just a few counts. J is TRBJ2-1 and V is TRBV7-2; 9 bases agree with TRBD2. Per germline, CDR1 SGHTA and CDR2 FQGNSA. The J segment lost 8 bases and the V segment lost 4 bases, leaving 12 bases of the junction unmatched. This CDR3 comprises 16 residues. CDR3 region: CASSSLAGTYSDEQFF. The CDR3 DNA reads as TGTGCCAGCAGCTCCCTAGCGGGAACCTATAGCGATGAGCAGTTCTTC.

The CDR3 loop is CASRNPSGGVGTDTQYF. CDR3 nucleotides: TGCGCCAGCAGGAACCCTTCGGGGGGAGTGGGCACAGATACGCAGTATTTT. The genes are TRBV4-1 and TRBJ2-3; 7 positions agree with TRBD2. CDR1 MGHRA and CDR2 YSYEKL come from the germline V gene. V gave up 6 bases and J gave up 1 base; unmatched junction bases: 13. The CDR3 is 17 residues long.

This chain joins TRBV10-3 and TRBJ2-5; no reliable D call. From germline, CDR1 is ENHRY and CDR2 SYGVKD. The CDR3 runs to 13 residues. With 3 bases removed from V and 5 bases from J, the gap between germline ends came to 10 bases. This CDR3 is CAISDSLGETQYF. CDR3 bases: TGTGCCATCAGTGATAGCCTCGGGGAGACCCAGTACTTC.

This chain links TRBV27 with TRBJ2-7; 8 nucleotides agree with TRBD1. The V gene end was trimmed by 5 bases and the J gene end by 0 bases; junction bases not matched to a gene: 6. The CDR3 runs 15 residues. Germline-derived CDR1 and CDR2 are MNHEY and SMNVEV (reference sequence). CDR3 nucleotide sequence: TGTGCCAGCAGTCGGGGACAGGCCTACTCCTACGAGCAGTACTTC. Amino acids: CASSRGQAYSYEQYF.